This T cell receptor beta chain was captured by sequencing in a study of blood T cell repertoires in COVID-19. About the study: From the United States, Italy and Spain came samples of acute and convalescent COVID-19. From T cells, B-cell-depleted T cells, or PBMCs came the material, which was cDNA or gDNA.

V was clipped by 2 bases and J by 1 base, with 8 bases between them. CDR1 and CDR2 (germline): GTSNPN, SVGIG (reference sequence). The CDR3 consists of 13 residues. The method was immunoSEQ multiplex PCR; TCRdb's version includes in-frame clones alone and lacks a portion of them. This table holds 300,000 or so clones, 80% to 90% found once. What was sequenced was peripheral blood. This sequence originates from a man between 18 and 35 years old who had recovered from COVID-19. The chain combines TRBV30 with TRBJ1-1, with D possibly matching TRBD1 (6 bases). The DNA for the CDR3 is TGTGCCTGGAGTTACAGGGAGAACACTGAAGCTTTCTTT. The encoded protein is CAWSYRENTEAFF.